Sequencing of this T cell receptor (beta chain) was carried out in a study of T-cell reconstitution after alpha-beta-depleted transplantation in children. CDR3 size: 11 residues. CDR1 MNHEY and CDR2 SMNVEV come from the germline V gene (reference sequence). For TCRbeta, the library was prepared with unique molecular identifiers. MiXCR was run by TCRdb on the PCR reads, yielding one entry per CDR3 protein. The table has about 540,000 distinct CDR3 sequences, about 16% seen once. Worth noting for this clonotype: The junction does not match germline at one end; this may be a read error.

The material sequenced was PBMCs from the stem cell graft donor, taken from the stem cell graft. The sequence was obtained from a human donor who donated a stem cell graft to a child with acute lymphoblastic leukemia. The chain combines TRBV27 with TRBJ2-1, with D perhaps matching TRBD2 (5 bases). In nucleotides, the CDR3 is TGTGCCAGCAGTTCAGCGGCTCTCTGGGTCTTC. Protein sequence: CASSSAALWVF.